This TCR beta chain was retrieved from a study of cytomegalovirus exposure and HLA in healthy donors. Turning to the study itself: There were under 140 million unique TCR beta sequences, drawn from roughly 200 million T cells, in an earlier analysis.

PCR used 60 Vbeta primers and 13 Jbeta primers. TCRdb's table, derived via immunoSEQ multiplex PCR, lists solely in-frame clones and lacks some. The top ten hold 6% to 8% of the sample, which has more than 95,000 clones, about 73% seen once. The CDR3 consists of 14 residues. Trimming pared 4 bases from V and 4 bases from J, leaving 13 bases between. Germline CDR1 is LNHDA and CDR2 is SQIVND (reference sequence). This clone was counted once. The receptor was isolated from a woman aged 40 to 50 in good health and CMV-seronegative. The chain carries TRBV19 and TRBJ1-1; D might be TRBD1 (6 bases). The sequencing sample was made of PBMCs. The CDR3 DNA reads TGTGCCAGTAGTAAACAGGGTGGCCCCACTGAAGCTTTCTTT. Its protein product is CASSKQGGPTEAFF.